These T cell receptor beta chains were read from a single sample in a study of T-cell reconstitution after alpha-beta-depleted transplantation in children. Each CDR3 protein gets one entry after TCRdb re-called the PCR reads with MiXCR. The repertoire holds about 250,000 distinct CDR3 sequences, with roughly a quarter as singletons. The sample was PBMCs, mostly from graft donor cells, taken 360 days after TCRalphabeta/CD19-depleted stem cell transplant. These receptors were taken from a female patient aged 2 to 10 who had a stem cell transplant for congenital amegakaryocytic thrombocytopenia, so the T cells may come from the graft donor. Each CDR3 is given with its conserved first and last residue. A D gene is named only where the DNA matches it firmly. Size is stated for part of the rows, as once, few or many counts, or as a class when the clone is expanded.

CDR3,DNA,D,V,size,J
CATSDFGQGIDEQFF,TGTGCCACCAGTGATTTTGGACAGGGTATAGATGAGCAGTTCTTC,TRBD1,TRBV24-1,few,TRBJ2-1
CASRSPVLHSGNTIYF,TGTGCCAGCAGAAGCCCGGTGCTCCACTCTGGAAACACCATATATTTT,.,TRBV12-3/TRBV12-4,many,TRBJ1-3
CASSLNPGQGAVGPNQPQHF,TGTGCCAGCAGCTTGAATCCGGGACAGGGGGCGGTCGGTCCCAATCAGCCCCAGCATTTT,TRBD1,TRBV11-1,few,TRBJ1-5
CSVEDVGGRQMNTEAFF,TGCAGCGTTGAAGACGTGGGGGGGAGACAGATGAACACTGAAGCTTTCTTT,.,TRBV29-1,few,TRBJ1-1
CASSLHATEFGYTF,TGCGCCAGCAGCTTACACGCGACTGAGTTTGGCTACACCTTC,.,TRBV5-1,few,TRBJ1-2
CASSYFSPSGSFGFYNEQFF,TGTGCCAGCAGTTACTTTTCTCCTAGCGGGAGTTTTGGGTTTTACAATGAGCAGTTCTTC,TRBD2,TRBV6-2/TRBV6-3,.,TRBJ2-1
CASSLTGPGNEQFF,TGTGCCAGCAGCTTAACCGGCCCAGGCAATGAGCAGTTCTTC,.,TRBV7-3,.,TRBJ2-1
CSVEERRVYNEQFF,TGCAGCGTTGAAGAAAGGCGGGTATACAATGAGCAGTTCTTC,.,TRBV29-1,many,TRBJ2-1
CASSFGTGREKLFF,TGTGCCAGCAGTTTCGGGACAGGGCGCGAAAAACTGTTTTTT,TRBD1,TRBV27,.,TRBJ1-4
CASSLVGGQETQYF,TGCGCCAGCAGCTTGGTTGGGGGACAAGAGACCCAGTACTTC,.,TRBV5-1,many,TRBJ2-5
CASSPAGQGAYEQYF,TGCGCCAGCAGCCCGGCGGGACAGGGGGCATACGAGCAGTACTTC,TRBD1,TRBV5-1,few,TRBJ2-7
CASSHGGRADEQYF,TGCGCCAGCAGCCATGGTGGCAGGGCGGACGAGCAGTACTTC,.,TRBV5-1,.,TRBJ2-7
CASSPDPVDLTIYF,TGCGCCAGCAGCCCTGACCCGGTCGACCTCACCATATATTTT,.,TRBV4-1,many,TRBJ1-3
CASGPTGGATNEKLFF,TGTGCCAGCGGCCCCACTGGCGGTGCAACTAATGAAAAACTGTTTTTT,.,TRBV28,.,TRBJ1-4
CASSEGTASSTDTQYF,TGTGCCAGCAGCGAGGGGACAGCATCTAGCACAGATACGCAGTATTTT,TRBD1,TRBV14,few,TRBJ2-3
CASSPRVLSGSIQTGELFF,TGCGCCAGCAGCCCCCGGGTGCTTAGCGGGAGTATTCAGACCGGGGAGCTGTTTTTT,TRBD2,TRBV5-1,many,TRBJ2-2
CASSQQWRRTEAFF,TGCGCCAGCAGCCAACAATGGAGGAGAACTGAAGCTTTCTTT,.,TRBV4-3,.,TRBJ1-1
CASSYPHGTSMEGNTIYF,TGTGCCAGCAGTTACCCGCACGGGACGTCCATGGAAGGAAACACCATATATTTT,.,TRBV6-5,.,TRBJ1-3
CASSLGEGTQYF,TGTGCCAGCAGTTTGGGGGAGGGTACGCAGTATTTT,TRBD2,TRBV28,few,TRBJ2-3
CASSFGPESPLHF,TGTGCCAGCAGTTTCGGACCGGAATCACCCCTCCACTTT,.,TRBV27,.,TRBJ1-6
CASSTREGTDTQYF,TGCGCCAGCAGCACCAGGGAGGGCACAGATACGCAGTATTTT,.,TRBV5-1,few,TRBJ2-3
CASSFLGAETQYF,TGTGCCAGCAGTTTCTTGGGTGCAGAAACGCAGTATTTT,.,TRBV12-3/TRBV12-4,few,TRBJ2-3
CASSHLQQRTLNYGYTF,TGTGCCAGCAGCCATCTACAACAGCGGACGCTTAACTATGGCTACACCTTC,.,TRBV7-3,many,TRBJ1-2
CASSRRYTQYF,TGTGCCAGCAGCCGGAGGTATACGCAGTATTTT,.,TRBV5-6,.,TRBJ2-3
CATSRDVGQVPGANVLTF,TGTGCCACCAGCAGAGACGTCGGCCAGGTCCCTGGGGCCAACGTCCTGACTTTC,.,TRBV15,.,TRBJ2-6
CASSQDWQSGELFF,TGCGCCAGCAGCCAAGATTGGCAGTCCGGGGAGCTGTTTTTT,.,TRBV4-1,many,TRBJ2-2
CASSSREFNQPQHF,TGTGCCAGCAGTTCTAGGGAATTCAATCAGCCCCAGCATTTT,.,TRBV12-3/TRBV12-4,.,TRBJ1-5
CASSLDPQSIQGETQYF,TGTGCCAGCAGCTTAGATCCCCAGTCGATCCAAGGAGAGACCCAGTACTTC,.,TRBV7-6,.,TRBJ2-5
CASSLDQVGELFF,TGTGCCAGCAGCTTAGATCAAGTCGGGGAGCTGTTTTTT,.,TRBV7-6,.,TRBJ2-2